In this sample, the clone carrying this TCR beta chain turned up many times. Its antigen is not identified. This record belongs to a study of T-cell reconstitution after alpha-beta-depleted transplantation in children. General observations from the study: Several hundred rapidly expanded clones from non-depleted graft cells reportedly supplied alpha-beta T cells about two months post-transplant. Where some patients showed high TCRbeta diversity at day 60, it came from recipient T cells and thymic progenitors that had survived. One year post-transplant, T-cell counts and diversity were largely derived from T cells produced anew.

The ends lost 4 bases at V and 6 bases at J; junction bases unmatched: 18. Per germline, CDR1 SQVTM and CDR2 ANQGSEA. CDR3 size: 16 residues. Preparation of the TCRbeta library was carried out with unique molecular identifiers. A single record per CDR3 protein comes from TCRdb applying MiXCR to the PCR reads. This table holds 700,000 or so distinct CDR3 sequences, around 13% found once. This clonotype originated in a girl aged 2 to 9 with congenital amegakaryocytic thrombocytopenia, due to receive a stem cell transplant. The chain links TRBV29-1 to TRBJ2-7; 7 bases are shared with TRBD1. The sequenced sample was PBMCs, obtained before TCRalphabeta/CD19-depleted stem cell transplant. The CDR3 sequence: CSVVDPRQGHTGEQYF. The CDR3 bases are TGCAGCGTTGTCGACCCTAGACAGGGCCATACCGGCGAGCAGTACTTC.